A single sample gave rise to the 23 T cell receptor beta chains below, sequenced in a study of vaccination and CD4 T cells after COVID-19. The treatment was: 10-day PBMC culture with coronavirus spike peptide pools or control peptides (ViraFEST assay). Sequenced with the Oncomine TCR Beta short-read assay was DNA taken from cultured CD4+ T cells. TCRdb fed the PCR reads into MiXCR, producing one record per CDR3 protein. In the table there are about 20,000 distinct CDR3 sequences, about 56% of which are singletons. Antigens for these TCRs are unknown. Sequencing was performed on CD4+ T cells from blood, cultured in vitro. The receptors were sampled from a human donor who had recovered from COVID-19.

The J gene is TRBJ1-2, the V gene TRBV20-1; 7 bases are shared with TRBD1. This CDR3 has 13 residues. V shed 3 bases and J 4 bases; nucleotides not matched to a gene: 5. Germline V CDR1 and CDR2: DFQATT, SNEGSKA (reference sequence). The CDR3 region has the DNA TGCAGTGCTAGGGGGGACAGCCTCTATGGCTACACCTTC. Translation gives CSARGDSLYGYTF.

V gene TRBV19 combines with J gene TRBJ1-1; D is undetermined. Trimming cost V 5 bases and J 1 base, with 11 bases left between them. The CDR3 runs 14 residues. CDR1 is LNHDA and CDR2 is SQIVND in the germline V gene (reference sequence). The CDR3 sequence: CASSLIRTNTEAFF. CDR3 DNA sequence: TGTGCCAGTAGTCTTATCCGGACGAACACTGAAGCTTTCTTT.

The V gene is TRBV11-3, the J gene TRBJ2-1; TRBD2 agrees at 16 bases. The CDR3 extends over 16 amino acids. The V and J ends lost 5 bases and 7 bases, in that order; junction bases with no gene match: 5. Germline-derived CDR1 and CDR2 are SGHNT and YENEEA. The CDR3 DNA is TGTGCCAGCAGCCCGAAGGGACTAGCGGGGGGGAATGAGCAGTTCTTC. Translated: CASSPKGLAGGNEQFF. The variable domain in full, completed from reference TRBV11-3 and TRBJ2-1, reads EAGVVQSPRYKIIEKKQPVAFWCNPISGHNTLYWYLQNLGQGPELLIRYENEEAVDDSQLPKDRFSAERLKGVDSTLKIQPAELGDSAVYLCASSPKGLAGGNEQFFGPGTRLTVL.

The chain carries TRBV12-3 or TRBV12-4 and TRBJ1-2; TRBD1 matches 7 bases. This CDR3 region has 13 residues. The V gene end was trimmed by 6 bases and the J gene end by 1 base; junction bases not matched to a gene: 2. The DNA for the CDR3 is TGTGCCAGCAGGGCAGGGGGTAACTATGGCTACACCTTC. It encodes CASRAGGNYGYTF.

The rearrangement uses TRBV20-1 and TRBJ1-2; TRBD1 is a possible D gene (5 bases). Trimming removed 2 bases from V and 5 bases from J, with 15 bases in between. The CDR3 contains 14 residues. The germline V gene encodes CDR1 DFQATT and CDR2 SNEGSKA (reference sequence). The chain's CDR3 is CSARQRQSFYGYTF. CDR3 in DNA: TGCAGTGCTAGACAGAGACAGAGTTTTTATGGCTACACCTTC.

This sequence joins TRBV7-9 and TRBJ2-7; 11 nucleotides match TRBD1. This CDR3 has 15 amino acids. The V and J ends lost 4 bases and 9 bases, in that order; junction bases with no gene match: 11. Looked up from germline, CDR1 is SEHNR and CDR2 is FQNEAQ (reference sequence). In DNA form, the CDR3 reads TGTGCCAGCAGCTCTACCGGGACAGGGGGGCGCGGGCAGTACTTC. It yields the protein CASSSTGTGGRGQYF.

The chain uses TRBV7-9 and TRBJ2-1, with TRBD2 matching over 13 bases. V shed 4 bases, J shed 12 bases, and the junction held 15 bases outside the gene matches. Germline V gene data show CDR1 as SEHNR and CDR2 as FQNEAQ (reference sequence). The CDR3 is 17 residues long. The CDR3 sequence: CASSSRRVGLAGAGQFF. In DNA form, the CDR3 reads TGTGCCAGCAGCTCACGGCGCGTCGGACTAGCGGGAGCTGGGCAGTTCTTC. Based on the CDR3 plus reference TRBV7-9 and TRBJ2-1, the full variable domain is DTGVSQNPRHKITKRGQNVTFRCDPISEHNRLYWYRQTLGQGPEFLTYFQNEAQLEKSRLLSDRFSAERPKGSFSTLEIQRTEQGDSAMYLCASSSRRVGLAGAGQFFGPGTRLTVL.

This clonotype has just a few counts. The chain carries TRBV6-1 and TRBJ1-5; a weak D match, TRBD1 (5 bases). Trimming took 6 bases from V and 7 from J, leaving 13 bases between them. Germline CDR1 reads MNHNS; CDR2 reads SASEGT. CDR3 size: 13 residues. The CDR3 DNA reads TGTGCCAGCAGGCTTGGGGCAGGACAGCCCCAGCATTTT. This translates into CASRLGAGQPQHF.

The chain has TRBV6-2 or TRBV6-3 and TRBJ1-2; no reliable D call. The CDR3 contains 17 residues. The V end was cut by 7 bases, the J end by 5 bases, with 26 bases between. Per germline, CDR1 MNHEY and CDR2 SVGEGT. The CDR3 DNA follows: TGTGCCAGCACCCGGGGAGGGTTAGGCGTTTTCCAGTATGGCTACACCTTC. Translated: CASTRGGLGVFQYGYTF.

The chain joins TRBV20-1 to TRBJ1-2; 9 bases agree with TRBD1. Looked up from germline, CDR1 is DFQATT and CDR2 is SNEGSKA (reference sequence). The CDR3 runs to 14 residues. The V and J ends lost 6 bases and 4 bases, in that order; junction bases with no gene match: 9. The chain's CDR3 is CSAARDRAIYGYTF. In nucleotides, the CDR3 is TGCAGTGCGGCCCGGGACAGGGCCATCTATGGCTACACCTTC.

This clonotype appeared a few times. The chain has TRBV19 and TRBJ1-2; TRBD1 is a possible D gene (5 bases). V was clipped by 6 bases and J by 6 bases, with 23 bases between them. This CDR3 contains 16 residues. Germline assignment: CDR1 LNHDA and CDR2 SQIVND (reference sequence). CDR3 nucleotide sequence: TGTGCCAGTAGCGGCCGTGAGGGACGGGAGGAGGATGGCTACACCTTC. Protein product: CASSGREGREEDGYTF.

V usage is TRBV7-2 and J usage is TRBJ2-1; the match to TRBD2 covers 10 bases. The CDR3 covers 15 residues. Germline CDR1 SGHTA, CDR2 FQGNSA. Trimming removed 4 bases from V and 4 bases from J; junction bases left unmatched: 4. CDR3 protein: CASSYASGSYNEQFF. The CDR3 DNA reads TGTGCCAGCAGCTATGCTAGCGGGAGTTACAATGAGCAGTTCTTC.

CDR3 nucleotides: TGCAGTGCTAACACCGGACAGGGAACAGATACGCAGTATTTT. This translates into CSANTGQGTDTQYF. The J gene is TRBJ2-3, the V gene TRBV20-1; TRBD1 aligns across 8 bases. Germline-derived CDR1 and CDR2 are DFQATT and SNEGSKA (reference sequence). With V trimmed by 4 bases and J by 3 bases, 6 bases remained unmatched. The CDR3 covers 14 residues.

The chain is built from TRBV20-1 and TRBJ1-2; D is undetermined. CDR1 and CDR2 from the germline V gene are DFQATT and SNEGSKA (reference sequence). This CDR3 region has 12 residues. Trimming took off 3 bases at V and 2 bases at J, with 7 bases between the two ends. The CDR3 nucleotides read TGCAGTGCTAGGAGGGTGAACTATGGCTACACCTTC. Its translation: CSARRVNYGYTF.

This clonotype turned up a few times. The gene calls are TRBV6-1 and TRBJ2-1, with TRBD2 as a possible D gene (6 bases). The CDR3 loop spans 14 amino acids. Trimming took off 10 bases at V and 4 bases at J, with 17 bases between the two ends. CDR1 and CDR2 (germline): MNHNS, SASEGT. The DNA for the CDR3 is TGTGCCACTTATAGCGGAGACGCTTACAATGAGCAGTTCTTC. Translating gives CATYSGDAYNEQFF.

The chain couples TRBV27 to TRBJ2-1; D could derive from TRBD1 or TRBD2 (5 bases each). The CDR3 sequence is 14 residues long. V was shortened by 0 bases and J by 10 bases, with 13 bases between the two germline ends. The V gene's germline CDR1 is MNHEY and CDR2 SMNVEV (reference sequence). The CDR3 sequence is CASSLSPLRGEQFF. CDR3 nucleotides: TGTGCCAGCAGTTTATCCCCCTTGAGGGGAGAGCAGTTCTTC.

V is TRBV6-1 and J is TRBJ1-1; D remains unclear. Germline V gene lookup returns CDR1 MNHNS and CDR2 SASEGT. The CDR3 has 13 amino acids. The V end lost 3 bases, the J end lost 4 bases, and 9 bases lay between the germline ends. CDR3 in amino acids: CASSEQELTEAFF. CDR3 DNA: TGTGCCAGCAGTGAGCAAGAACTCACTGAAGCTTTCTTT.

The chain has TRBV12-3 or TRBV12-4 and TRBJ1-2, with 7 nucleotides matching TRBD1. V trimming: 6 bases; J trimming: 4 bases; junction bases outside the gene matches: 8. The CDR3 has 14 amino acids. Written as DNA, the CDR3 is TGTGCCAGCAGATTGACAGGGATGGTCTATGGCTACACCTTC. Protein sequence: CASRLTGMVYGYTF.

The chain couples TRBV27 to TRBJ1-6; D is unresolved. This CDR3 region has 13 residues. Germline V lookup: CDR1 MNHEY, CDR2 SMNVEV (reference sequence). V lost 8 bases and J 10 bases, leaving 15 bases between the germline ends. The CDR3 DNA reads as TGTGCCAGCGGGTCGGTAGTCACCTCACCCCTCCACTTT. Amino acids: CASGSVVTSPLHF.

The CDR3 nucleotides are TGCAGTGCTAGAGATCGCGGCATCCACAATGAGCAGTTCTTC. This sequence encodes CSARDRGIHNEQFF. The rearrangement links TRBV20-1 to TRBJ2-1; no definite D call. The V end was cut by 0 bases, the J end by 5 bases, with 11 bases between. The CDR3 totals 14 residues. Per the germline V gene, CDR1 is DFQATT and CDR2 is SNEGSKA (reference sequence).

The DNA of the CDR3 is TGTGCCAGCAGACTGAGGGAGGGTTTGGCCTACAATGAGCAGTTCTTC. Encoded protein: CASRLREGLAYNEQFF. The chain combines TRBV27 with TRBJ2-1; 7 positions agree with TRBD2. V lost 6 bases, J lost 2 bases, and 10 bases stayed unmatched. The CDR3 is made up of 16 amino acids. CDR1 is MNHEY and CDR2 is SMNVEV in the germline V gene (reference sequence).

CDR3 coding DNA: TGTGCCAGCAGTGAAAGGCGGAACACTGAAGCTTTCTTT. Encoded protein: CASSERRNTEAFF. The gene calls are TRBV2 and TRBJ1-1, with no clear D. The V and J ends lost 2 bases and 1 base respectively, with 5 bases between them. The CDR3 has 13 residues. Germline CDR1 is SNHLY and CDR2 is FYNNEI.

The V and J genes are TRBV19 and TRBJ1-3; 7 bases map to TRBD1. V lost 10 bases, J lost 0 bases, and 12 bases stayed unmatched. The CDR3 loop spans 16 amino acids. Per the germline V gene, CDR1 is LNHDA and CDR2 is SQIVND (reference sequence). CDR3 protein: CATTQGNQGSGNTIYF. For the CDR3, the DNA is TGTGCCACTACACAGGGGAATCAGGGCTCTGGAAACACCATATATTTT.